This is a list of T cell receptor beta chains from one sample in a study of cytomegalovirus exposure and HLA in healthy donors. Assay: immunoSEQ multiplex PCR; the TCRdb copy retains only in-frame clones and omits some. The sample consists of almost 200,000 clones, 85% of them appearing once. The sample consisted of PBMCs. These TCRs come from a woman in her forties or fifties in good health and CMV-seronegative. Both conserved end residues are part of each CDR3. Each record gives: J gene, D gene, clone size, V gene, CDR3 protein, CDR3 DNA. A D gene is named only where the DNA matches it firmly. Some rows have no size entry. The others give once, few or many, or a class for an expanded clone.

J: TRBJ2-1
D: .
size: .
V: TRBV2
CDR3: CASSAEYSSYNEQFF
DNA: TGTGCCAGCAGTGCAGAGTACAGCTCCTACAATGAGCAGTTCTTC

J: TRBJ2-5
D: TRBD1
size: .
V: TRBV14
CDR3: CASSLLNRGPQETQYF
DNA: TGTGCCAGCAGCCTCCTAAACAGGGGTCCCCAAGAGACCCAGTACTTC

J: TRBJ2-7
D: .
size: .
V: TRBV28
CDR3: CASSPNQGRFTYEQYF
DNA: TGTGCCAGCAGTCCCAATCAGGGGAGATTTACCTACGAGCAGTACTTC

J: TRBJ2-2
D: TRBD1
size: .
V: TRBV19
CDR3: CASSIQAGGIGELFF
DNA: TGTGCCAGTAGTATACAGGCAGGGGGCATCGGGGAGCTGTTTTTT

J: TRBJ1-4
D: TRBD1
size: .
V: TRBV5-5
CDR3: CASSLAPIGGRTNEKLFF
DNA: TGTGCCAGCAGCTTGGCCCCCATAGGGGGCCGAACTAATGAAAAACTGTTTTTT

J: TRBJ2-1
D: .
size: .
V: TRBV19
CDR3: CASSRDLTRNEQFF
DNA: TGTGCCAGTAGTCGGGACTTAACCCGCAATGAGCAGTTCTTC

J: TRBJ1-1
D: .
size: once
V: TRBV7-9
CDR3: CASSLSVNTEAFF
DNA: TGTGCCAGCAGCTTGTCGGTGAACACTGAAGCTTTCTTT

J: TRBJ1-5
D: TRBD1
size: once
V: TRBV30
CDR3: CASDRGENQPQHF
DNA: TGTGCCAGCGACAGGGGTGAAAATCAGCCCCAGCATTTT

J: TRBJ2-7
D: .
size: .
V: TRBV7-9
CDR3: CASSLARQDEQYF
DNA: TGTGCCAGCAGCTTAGCCAGGCAGGACGAGCAGTACTTC

J: TRBJ1-5
D: .
size: .
V: TRBV6-5
CDR3: CATRTQGTGNQPQHF
DNA: TGTGCCACGCGTACACAGGGTACGGGCAATCAGCCCCAGCATTTT

J: TRBJ2-1
D: TRBD2
size: .
V: TRBV10-3
CDR3: CAISEPGLASSYNEQFF
DNA: TGTGCCATCAGTGAGCCCGGACTAGCGTCCTCCTACAATGAGCAGTTCTTC

J: TRBJ2-3
D: TRBD2
size: .
V: TRBV28
CDR3: CASSFFTSGLTSSTDTQYF
DNA: TGTGCCAGCAGTTTTTTTACTAGCGGCCTTACCTCTAGCACAGATACGCAGTATTTT

J: TRBJ1-5
D: .
size: .
V: TRBV19
CDR3: CASKTQTSRTPQHF
DNA: TGTGCCAGTAAAACACAGACCTCCCGGACTCCCCAGCATTTT

J: TRBJ2-3
D: .
size: .
V: TRBV28
CDR3: CASRRPSTDTQYF
DNA: TGTGCCAGTCGGCGGCCTAGCACAGATACGCAGTATTTT

J: TRBJ2-5
D: TRBD2
size: .
V: TRBV30
CDR3: CAYRTSGSSEYF
DNA: TGTGCCTACCGGACTAGCGGGAGCTCGGAATACTTC

J: TRBJ2-2
D: .
size: .
V: TRBV19
CDR3: CASSPRASLNTGELFF
DNA: TGTGCCAGTAGTCCCCGGGCTAGCCTTAACACCGGGGAGCTGTTTTTT

J: TRBJ1-2
D: .
size: .
V: TRBV4-1
CDR3: CASSQGPGGSYGYTF
DNA: TGCGCCAGCAGCCAAGGGCCGGGGGGTAGCTATGGCTACACCTTC

J: TRBJ2-7
D: .
size: .
V: TRBV11-2
CDR3: CASSSGTLSSYEQYF
DNA: TGTGCCAGCAGCTCTGGGACATTGAGCTCCTACGAGCAGTACTTC

J: TRBJ1-1
D: .
size: .
V: TRBV28
CDR3: CASSLLPGEAFF
DNA: TGTGCCAGCAGTTTATTACCAGGTGAAGCTTTCTTT

J: TRBJ2-7
D: TRBD1
size: .
V: TRBV10-3
CDR3: CAISDLGTGEQYF
DNA: TGTGCCATCAGTGATCTCGGGACAGGAGAGCAGTACTTC

J: TRBJ2-6
D: .
size: .
V: TRBV19
CDR3: CASSSRTGNSGANVLTF
DNA: TGTGCCAGTAGTAGTCGAACAGGAAATTCTGGGGCCAACGTCCTGACTTTC

J: TRBJ2-5
D: .
size: .
V: TRBV30
CDR3: CAWTISGWETQYF
DNA: TGTGCCTGGACTATTTCGGGGTGGGAGACCCAGTACTTC

J: TRBJ2-7
D: TRBD2
size: .
V: TRBV10-3
CDR3: CAISEREGSYEQYF
DNA: TGTGCCATCAGTGAGCGGGAGGGCTCCTACGAGCAGTACTTC

J: TRBJ1-1
D: .
size: once
V: TRBV29-1
CDR3: CSVAMGGRNTEAFF
DNA: TGCAGCGTCGCAATGGGAGGACGCAACACTGAAGCTTTCTTT

J: TRBJ1-5
D: .
size: .
V: TRBV19
CDR3: CATVGSSNQPQHF
DNA: TGTGCCACCGTTGGGAGTAGCAATCAGCCCCAGCATTTT

J: TRBJ2-1
D: .
size: .
V: TRBV7-2
CDR3: CASSSTYGDEQFF
DNA: TGTGCCAGCAGTTCGACATATGGCGATGAGCAGTTCTTC

J: TRBJ2-7
D: TRBD2
size: .
V: TRBV4-2
CDR3: CASSQEGAGGPPYEQYF
DNA: TGTGCCAGCAGCCAGGAGGGAGCGGGAGGGCCCCCCTACGAGCAGTACTTC

J: TRBJ2-3
D: TRBD2
size: .
V: TRBV7-8
CDR3: CASSFSWTSGGDTQYF
DNA: TGTGCCAGCAGCTTTTCCTGGACTAGCGGTGGGGATACGCAGTATTTT

J: TRBJ2-7
D: TRBD1
size: .
V: TRBV2
CDR3: CASSDDRAPLYEQYF
DNA: TGTGCCAGCAGTGACGACAGGGCTCCTCTCTACGAGCAGTACTTC

J: TRBJ2-7
D: .
size: .
V: TRBV25-1
CDR3: CASSKQGVYEQYF
DNA: TGTGCCAGCAGCAAACAGGGAGTGTACGAGCAGTACTTC

J: TRBJ2-2
D: .
size: few
V: TRBV19
CDR3: CASSIDRAAHNTGELFF
DNA: TGTGCCAGTAGTATAGATCGAGCGGCACATAACACCGGGGAGCTGTTTTTT

J: TRBJ2-7
D: .
size: .
V: TRBV7-3
CDR3: CASSLGPGNEQYF
DNA: TGTGCCAGCAGCTTAGGGCCCGGCAACGAGCAGTACTTC

J: TRBJ1-4
D: TRBD1
size: .
V: TRBV19
CDR3: CASVGQINEKLFF
DNA: TGTGCCAGTGTGGGACAGATTAATGAAAAACTGTTTTTT

J: TRBJ1-5
D: .
size: few
V: TRBV27
CDR3: CASSGGVSNQPQHF
DNA: TGTGCCAGCAGTGGAGGCGTTTCCAATCAGCCCCAGCATTTT

J: TRBJ2-1
D: .
size: .
V: TRBV30
CDR3: CVWSVWGLGRNEQFF
DNA: TGTGTCTGGAGTGTATGGGGGCTAGGTCGGAATGAGCAGTTCTTC

J: TRBJ2-7
D: TRBD2
size: .
V: TRBV27
CDR3: CASSFSGGYEQYF
DNA: TGTGCCAGCAGTTTTTCGGGGGGCTACGAGCAGTACTTC

J: TRBJ2-1
D: TRBD2
size: .
V: TRBV4-1
CDR3: CASSQGKLVLAGGLEQFF
DNA: TGCGCCAGCAGCCAAGGGAAGTTAGTACTAGCGGGAGGGCTTGAGCAGTTCTTC

J: TRBJ1-1
D: TRBD1
size: .
V: TRBV2
CDR3: CASGQQGTGTEAFF
DNA: TGTGCCAGCGGTCAACAGGGGACTGGCACTGAAGCTTTCTTT

J: TRBJ2-1
D: .
size: .
V: TRBV28
CDR3: CASSPHLKQFF
DNA: TGTGCCAGCAGTCCCCACTTGAAGCAGTTCTTC

J: TRBJ2-2
D: TRBD1
size: .
V: TRBV7-7
CDR3: CATRQGTGGELFF
DNA: TGTGCTACGAGACAGGGTACGGGCGGGGAGCTGTTTTTT

J: TRBJ2-7
D: TRBD1
size: .
V: TRBV27
CDR3: CASSFRWDRGYEQYF
DNA: TGTGCCAGCAGTTTCCGGTGGGACAGGGGCTACGAGCAGTACTTC

J: TRBJ1-1
D: .
size: .
V: TRBV6-1
CDR3: CASSEPGSTTEAFF
DNA: TGTGCCAGCAGTGAACCCGGGAGTACGACTGAAGCTTTCTTT

J: TRBJ1-4
D: .
size: once
V: TRBV20-1
CDR3: CSASPNEKLFF
DNA: TGCAGTGCTAGCCCGAATGAAAAACTGTTTTTT

J: TRBJ1-5
D: .
size: .
V: TRBV28
CDR3: CASKQVGNQPQHF
DNA: TGTGCCAGCAAACAGGTCGGCAATCAGCCCCAGCATTTT

J: TRBJ1-5
D: .
size: few
V: TRBV6-1
CDR3: CASSEASRWGNQPQHF
DNA: TGTGCCAGCAGTGAAGCGAGCAGGTGGGGCAATCAGCCCCAGCATTTT

J: TRBJ2-5
D: TRBD2
size: .
V: TRBV5-1
CDR3: CASSLADGTSSETQYF
DNA: TGCGCCAGCAGCTTGGCCGACGGGACTAGCAGTGAGACCCAGTACTTC

J: TRBJ1-2
D: .
size: .
V: TRBV28
CDR3: CASSPLGATDYGYTF
DNA: TGTGCCAGCAGCCCATTGGGGGCAACGGACTATGGCTACACCTTC

J: TRBJ2-1
D: TRBD2
size: .
V: TRBV7-6
CDR3: CASSQKRGVTYNEQFF
DNA: TGTGCCAGCAGCCAAAAGCGGGGGGTCACCTACAATGAGCAGTTCTTC

J: TRBJ2-7
D: TRBD1
size: .
V: TRBV5-4
CDR3: CASSFRSGQGRLEQYF
DNA: TGTGCCAGCAGCTTTCGTTCCGGACAGGGTCGTTTGGAGCAGTACTTC

J: TRBJ2-1
D: .
size: .
V: TRBV5-6
CDR3: CASSLDSFDPYNEQFF
DNA: TGTGCCAGCAGCTTGGACTCCTTTGATCCCTACAATGAGCAGTTCTTC

J: TRBJ2-7
D: .
size: .
V: TRBV6-1
CDR3: CASSELGLQGRWYEQYF
DNA: TGTGCCAGCAGTGAGCTCGGATTACAGGGTAGGTGGTACGAGCAGTACTTC

J: TRBJ2-1
D: .
size: .
V: TRBV5-1
CDR3: CASSPLGATYNEQFF
DNA: TGCGCCAGCAGCCCTTTGGGAGCTACGTACAATGAGCAGTTCTTC

J: TRBJ2-7
D: TRBD2
size: .
V: TRBV28
CDR3: CASSSSGGRSWNF
DNA: TGTGCCAGCAGTTCCAGCGGGGGCCGTTCCTGGAACTTC

J: TRBJ2-5
D: .
size: few
V: TRBV7-9
CDR3: CASSVQGRTPYQETQYF
DNA: TGTGCCAGCAGCGTGCAGGGCCGAACGCCGTACCAAGAGACCCAGTACTTC